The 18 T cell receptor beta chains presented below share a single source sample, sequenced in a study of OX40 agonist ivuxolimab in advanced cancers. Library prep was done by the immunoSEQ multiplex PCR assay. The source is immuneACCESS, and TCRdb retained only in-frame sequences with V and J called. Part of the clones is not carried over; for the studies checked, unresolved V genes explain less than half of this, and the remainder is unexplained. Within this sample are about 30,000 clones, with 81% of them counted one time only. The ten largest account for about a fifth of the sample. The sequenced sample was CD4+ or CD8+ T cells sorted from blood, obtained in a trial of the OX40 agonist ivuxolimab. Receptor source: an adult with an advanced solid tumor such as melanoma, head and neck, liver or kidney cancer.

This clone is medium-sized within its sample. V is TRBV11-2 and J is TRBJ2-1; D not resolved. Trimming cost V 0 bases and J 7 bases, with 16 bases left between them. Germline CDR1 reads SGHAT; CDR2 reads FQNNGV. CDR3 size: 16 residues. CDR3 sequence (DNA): TGTGCCAGCAGCTTAGATAGGACGGGTTTGGGAAATGAGCAGTTCTTC. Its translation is CASSLDRTGLGNEQFF.

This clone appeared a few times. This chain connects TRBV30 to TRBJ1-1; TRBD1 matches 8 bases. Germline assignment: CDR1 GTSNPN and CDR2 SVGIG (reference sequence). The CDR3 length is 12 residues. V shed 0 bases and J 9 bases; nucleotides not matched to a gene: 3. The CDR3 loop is CAWSVRTGKAFF. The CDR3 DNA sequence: TGTGCCTGGAGTGTAAGGACAGGGAAAGCTTTCTTT.

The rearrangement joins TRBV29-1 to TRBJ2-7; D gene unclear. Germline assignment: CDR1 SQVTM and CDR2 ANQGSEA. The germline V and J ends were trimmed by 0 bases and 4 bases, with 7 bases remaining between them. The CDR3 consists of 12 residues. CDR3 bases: TGCAGCGTTGAAGAGTCCGCATACGAGCAGTACTTC. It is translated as CSVEESAYEQYF.

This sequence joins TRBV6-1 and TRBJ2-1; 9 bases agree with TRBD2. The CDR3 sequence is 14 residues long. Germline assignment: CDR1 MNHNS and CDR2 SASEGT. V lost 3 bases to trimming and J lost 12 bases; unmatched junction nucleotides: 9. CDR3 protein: CASSETREGRGQFF. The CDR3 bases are TGTGCCAGCAGTGAGACGCGGGAGGGCAGAGGGCAGTTCTTC.

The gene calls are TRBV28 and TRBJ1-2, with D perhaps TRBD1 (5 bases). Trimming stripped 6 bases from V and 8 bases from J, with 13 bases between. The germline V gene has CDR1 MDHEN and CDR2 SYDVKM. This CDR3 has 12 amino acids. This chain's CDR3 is CASSDQGRGYTF. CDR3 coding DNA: TGTGCCAGCAGCGATCAGGGTCGCGGCTACACCTTC.

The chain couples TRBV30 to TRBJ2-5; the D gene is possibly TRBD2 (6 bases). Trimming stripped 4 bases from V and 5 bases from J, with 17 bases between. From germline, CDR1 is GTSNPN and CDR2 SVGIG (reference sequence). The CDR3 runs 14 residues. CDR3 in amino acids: CAWTPLRGSETQYF. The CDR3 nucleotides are TGTGCCTGGACTCCGCTCCGGGGGTCGGAGACCCAGTACTTC.

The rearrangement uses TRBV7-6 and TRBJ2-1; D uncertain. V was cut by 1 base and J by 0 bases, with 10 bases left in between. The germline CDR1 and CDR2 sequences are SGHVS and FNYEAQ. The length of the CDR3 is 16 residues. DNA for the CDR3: TGTGCCAGCAGCTTAGAACCGATGAGCTCCTACAATGAGCAGTTCTTC. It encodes CASSLEPMSSYNEQFF.

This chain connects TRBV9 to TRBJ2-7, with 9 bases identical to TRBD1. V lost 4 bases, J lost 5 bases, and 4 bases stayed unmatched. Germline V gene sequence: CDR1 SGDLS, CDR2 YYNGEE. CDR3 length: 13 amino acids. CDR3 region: CASSLRQGDEQYF. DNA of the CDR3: TGTGCCAGCAGCCTCAGACAGGGGGACGAGCAGTACTTC.

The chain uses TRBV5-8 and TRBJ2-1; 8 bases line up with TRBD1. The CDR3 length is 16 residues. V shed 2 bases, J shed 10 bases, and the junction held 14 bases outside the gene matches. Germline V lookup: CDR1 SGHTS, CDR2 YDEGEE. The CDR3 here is CASSFNLRGQGQEQFF. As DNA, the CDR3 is TGTGCCAGCAGCTTTAACCTCAGGGGGCAGGGACAGGAGCAGTTCTTC.

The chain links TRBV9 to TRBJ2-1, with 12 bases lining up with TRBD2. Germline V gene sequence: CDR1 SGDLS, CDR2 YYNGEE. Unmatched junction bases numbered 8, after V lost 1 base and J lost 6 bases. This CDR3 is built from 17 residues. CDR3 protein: CASSVRQLAGGPNEQFF. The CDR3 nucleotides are TGTGCCAGCAGCGTAAGACAACTAGCGGGAGGTCCCAATGAGCAGTTCTTC.

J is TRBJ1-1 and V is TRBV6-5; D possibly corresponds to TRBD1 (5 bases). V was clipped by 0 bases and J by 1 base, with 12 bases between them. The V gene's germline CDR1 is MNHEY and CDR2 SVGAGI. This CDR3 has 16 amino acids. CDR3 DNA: TGTGCCAGCAGTTACTCCTTGGCAGGGACGAACACTGAAGCTTTCTTT. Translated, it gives CASSYSLAGTNTEAFF.

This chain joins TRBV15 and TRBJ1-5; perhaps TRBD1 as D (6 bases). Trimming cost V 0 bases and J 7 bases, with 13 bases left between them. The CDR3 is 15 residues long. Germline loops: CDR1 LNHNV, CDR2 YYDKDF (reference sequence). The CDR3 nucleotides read TGTGCCACCAGCAGAGACCTTACAGGGAGCCAGCCCCAGCATTTT. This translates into CATSRDLTGSQPQHF.

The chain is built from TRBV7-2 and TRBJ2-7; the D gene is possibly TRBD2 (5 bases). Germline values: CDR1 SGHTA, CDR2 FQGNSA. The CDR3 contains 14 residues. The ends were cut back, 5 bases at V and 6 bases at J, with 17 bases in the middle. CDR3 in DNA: TGTGCCAGCAGCGCGGAGGTAGGGTACCGCGAGCAGTACTTC. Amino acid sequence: CASSAEVGYREQYF.

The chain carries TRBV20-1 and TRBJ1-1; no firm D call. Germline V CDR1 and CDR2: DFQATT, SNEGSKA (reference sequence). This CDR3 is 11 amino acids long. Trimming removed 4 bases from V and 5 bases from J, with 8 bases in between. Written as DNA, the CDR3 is TGCAGTGCTAAAAGGAGGACTGAAGCTTTCTTT. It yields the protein CSAKRRTEAFF.

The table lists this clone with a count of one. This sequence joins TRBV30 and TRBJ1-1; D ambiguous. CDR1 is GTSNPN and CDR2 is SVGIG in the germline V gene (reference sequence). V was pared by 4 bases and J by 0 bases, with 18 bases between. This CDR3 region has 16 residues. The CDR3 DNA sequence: TGTGCCTGGAAAAGTCCCATCGGGCGTTTGAACACTGAAGCTTTCTTT. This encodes CAWKSPIGRLNTEAFF. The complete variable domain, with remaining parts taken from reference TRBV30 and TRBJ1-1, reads SQTIHQWPATLVQPVGSPLSLECTVEGTSNPNLYWYRQAAGRGLQLLFYSVGIGQISSEVPQNLSASRPQDRQFILSSKKLLLSDSGFYLCAWKSPIGRLNTEAFFGQGTRLTVV.

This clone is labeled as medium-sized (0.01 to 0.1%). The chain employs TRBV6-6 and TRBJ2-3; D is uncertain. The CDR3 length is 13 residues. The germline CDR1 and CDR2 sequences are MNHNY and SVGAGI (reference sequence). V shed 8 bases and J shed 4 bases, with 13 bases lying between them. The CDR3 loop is CASSETGPDTQYF. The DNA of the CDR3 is TGTGCCAGCTCGGAGACCGGCCCAGATACGCAGTATTTT.

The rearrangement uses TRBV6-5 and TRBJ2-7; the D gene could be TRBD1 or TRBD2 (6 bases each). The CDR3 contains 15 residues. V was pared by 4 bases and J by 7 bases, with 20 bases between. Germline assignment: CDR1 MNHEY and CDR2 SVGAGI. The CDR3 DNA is TGTGCCAGCAGTTCGCATGATCCGGGGGCGAGGGAGCAGTACTTC. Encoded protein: CASSSHDPGAREQYF.

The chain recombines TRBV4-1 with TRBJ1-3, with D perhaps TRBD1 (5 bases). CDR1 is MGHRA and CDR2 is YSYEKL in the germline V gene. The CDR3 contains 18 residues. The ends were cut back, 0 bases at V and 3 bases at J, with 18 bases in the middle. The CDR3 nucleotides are TGCGCCAGCAGCCAAGAGGGCTACGGAGCAGGGTTTGGAAACACCATATATTTT. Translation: CASSQEGYGAGFGNTIYF.